The present TCR beta chain was sequenced within a study of blood T cell repertoires in COVID-19. Study background: Spain, Italy and the United States supplied samples that represented acute and convalescent COVID-19. From T cells, B-cell-depleted T cells, or PBMCs came the material, which was cDNA or gDNA.

Cohort assignment relied on participant-reported clinical history. As processed by the authors: Researchers report that nucleated cell counts were estimated from reference gene primer amplification. Generated by immunoSEQ multiplex PCR, the TCRdb table keeps only in-frame clones and is missing some. That table supplies the V and J calls and clone size; D and trimming were determined from the DNA. The sample consists of under 300,000 clones, approximately 91% of them appearing once. The TCR originated in a woman between 40 and 50 years old with acute COVID-19. The sequenced material came from PBMCs or T cells enriched from blood (not recorded which).

CDR3 region: CASSIRGTGLNQPQHF. The CDR3 DNA reads TGTGCCAGCAGCATTAGGGGTACAGGCCTCAATCAGCCCCAGCATTTT. The gene calls are TRBV28 and TRBJ1-5; weak D call: TRBD1 (5 bases). V lost 6 bases to trimming and J lost 3 bases, with 18 bases between them. CDR1 and CDR2 from the germline V gene are MDHEN and SYDVKM. This CDR3 comprises 16 residues.